This passage covers 21 T cell receptor beta chains from one sample sequenced in a study of a mutant IDH1 vaccine in newly diagnosed glioma. The method was immunoSEQ multiplex PCR; TCRdb's version includes in-frame clones alone and lacks a portion of them. The sample includes about 72,000 clones, 75% to 90% of them seen just once. The time point here: week 23, last vaccination. Each vaccine dose was 300 ug of mutant IDH1 20-mer peptide, with topical imiquimod. Antigens for these TCRs are unknown. Specimen: PBMCs, collected from a glioma patient whose treatment included an IDH1 peptide vaccine. The receptors here all came from a man aged 18 to 35 with glioma.

The chain recombines TRBV4-3 with TRBJ1-2; 7 bases align to TRBD1. The CDR3 loop spans 14 amino acids. The trim removed 4 bases at V and 8 bases at J, leaving 10 bases unmatched. The germline gives CDR1 LGHNA, CDR2 YSLEER. The CDR3 sequence: CASSRREGASGYTF. In nucleotides, the CDR3 is TGCGCCAGCAGCCGCAGGGAGGGGGCGTCCGGCTACACCTTC.

The chain joins TRBV6-5 to TRBJ2-7; D is ambiguous. The CDR3 totals 13 residues. CDR1 and CDR2 (germline): MNHEY, SVGAGI. The V and J ends lost 0 bases and 2 bases respectively, with 5 bases between them. The CDR3 region is CASSYSLTYEQYF. The CDR3 coding sequence is TGTGCCAGCAGTTACTCGTTGACCTACGAGCAGTACTTC.

J is TRBJ1-4 and V is TRBV7-6; the D is unclear. Germline V gene sequence: CDR1 SGHVS, CDR2 FNYEAQ. V shed 6 bases and J shed 0 bases, with 11 bases lying between them. The CDR3 covers 15 residues. CDR3 loop: CASSFSLSTNEKLFF. CDR3 DNA sequence: TGTGCCAGCAGTTTTTCACTCTCAACTAATGAAAAACTGTTTTTT. The variable domain in full, completed from reference TRBV7-6 and TRBJ1-4, reads GAGVSQSPRYKVTKRGQDVALRCDPISGHVSLYWYRQALGQGPEFLTYFNYEAQQDKSGLPNDRFSAERPEGSISTLTIQRTEQRDSAMYRCASSFSLSTNEKLFFGSGTQLSVL.

To note about this clone: Relative to the germline gene, one junction end is altered; a read error may explain this. The chain recombines TRBV30 with TRBJ2-1; tentatively, D is TRBD2 (6 bases). Germline assignment: CDR1 GTSNPN and CDR2 SVGIG (reference sequence). CDR3 length: 14 amino acids. Here the CDR3 DNA reads TGTGCCTGGAGTGTACGCGGGGTGGGGGTCTCGAGGATCTTC. Protein product: CAWSVRGVGVSRIF.

This clone appeared a single time. The chain employs TRBV27 and TRBJ2-3; 7 bases map to TRBD1. The CDR3 is 16 residues long. V dropped 6 bases and J dropped 3; count of bases not matched to a gene: 12. CDR1 is MNHEY and CDR2 is SMNVEV in the germline V gene (reference sequence). CDR3 loop: CASRDTDRVWTDTQYF. Written as DNA, the CDR3 is TGTGCCAGCAGGGATACCGACAGGGTATGGACAGATACGCAGTATTTT.

As DNA, the CDR3 is TGTGCCGCATGGCGTGAGCCCGGGGAGCTGTTTTTT. The encoded protein is CAAWREPGELFF. The chain recombines TRBV6-6 with TRBJ2-2; D unresolved. The CDR3 totals 12 residues. Between the trimmed V and J ends, which lost 11 bases and 6 bases, there was a span of 13 bases. The germline V gene has CDR1 MNHNY and CDR2 SVGAGI (reference sequence).

The V call is TRBV28, the J call TRBJ1-5; D perhaps matches TRBD1 (6 bases). Trimming removed 4 bases at V and 6 bases at J, with 16 bases between. CDR1 is MDHEN, CDR2 SYDVKM, per germline. The CDR3 runs to 15 residues. CDR3 nucleotide sequence: TGTGCCAGCAGTTCTGACACAGGGTTGGTTCAGCCCCAGCATTTT. Translation: CASSSDTGLVQPQHF.

This chain links TRBV5-4 with TRBJ2-5, with 8 bases lining up with TRBD1. Per the germline V gene, CDR1 is SGHNT and CDR2 is YYREEE (reference sequence). The CDR3 has 15 residues. Germline trimming cut 4 bases from V and 2 bases from J; bases unmatched to any gene: 7. CDR3 bases: TGTGCCAGCAGCAGACAGGGGTTCCCTCAAGAGACCCAGTACTTC. Amino acids: CASSRQGFPQETQYF.

The rearrangement joins TRBV2 to TRBJ1-4, with 8 bases lining up with TRBD1. The J segment lost 5 bases and the V segment lost 6 bases, leaving 5 bases of the junction unmatched. The CDR3 length is 14 residues. Germline lookup yields CDR1 SNHLY and CDR2 FYNNEI. CDR3 loop: CASRETGVNEKLFF. The CDR3, as DNA: TGTGCCAGCAGGGAGACAGGGGTAAATGAAAAACTGTTTTTT.

A remark on this clone: Distinct nucleotide sequences in the sample also encode this CDR3. The chain joins TRBV30 to TRBJ1-1; 9 positions agree with TRBD1. CDR1 GTSNPN and CDR2 SVGIG come from the germline V gene (reference sequence). Trimming took 5 bases from V and 5 from J; bases not matched to a gene: 6. The length of the CDR3 is 13 residues. CDR3 region: CAWDTGGATEAFF. The DNA of the CDR3 is TGTGCCTGGGACACAGGGGGCGCGACTGAAGCTTTCTTT.

The chain combines TRBV27 with TRBJ1-4, with 8 bases identical to TRBD1. Trimming removed 5 bases from V and 3 bases from J; junction bases left unmatched: 8. The germline V gene has CDR1 MNHEY and CDR2 SMNVEV (reference sequence). This CDR3 comprises 16 residues. CDR3 nucleotides: TGTGCCAGCAGTGCCCGACAGGGGCGGTCTAATGAAAAACTGTTTTTT. Its protein product is CASSARQGRSNEKLFF. Variable domain in full (rest from reference TRBV27 and TRBJ1-4): EAQVTQNPRYLITVTGKKLTVTCSQNMNHEYMSWYRQDPGLGLRQIYYSMNVEVTDKGDVPEGYKVSRKEKRNFPLILESPSPNQTSLYFCASSARQGRSNEKLFFGSGTQLSVL.

The chain has TRBV19 and TRBJ2-7, with D maybe TRBD2 (8 bases). The germline V and J ends were trimmed by 6 bases and 3 bases, with 21 bases remaining between them. This CDR3 is built from 16 residues. CDR1 is LNHDA and CDR2 is SQIVND in the germline V gene (reference sequence). CDR3 loop: CASSLSGGDSNYEQYF. CDR3 nucleotide sequence: TGTGCCAGTAGCCTCTCCGGGGGGGACAGTAACTACGAGCAGTACTTC. Supplemented by reference TRBV19 and TRBJ2-7, the full variable domain reads DGGITQSPKYLFRKEGQNVTLSCEQNLNHDAMYWYRQDPGQGLRLIYYSQIVNDFQKGDIAEGYSVSREKKESFPLTVTSAQKNPTAFYLCASSLSGGDSNYEQYFGPGTRLTVT.

V and J are TRBV6-5 and TRBJ1-5, with no clear D. Trimming left V 6 bases short and J 6 bases short, with 9 bases between. This CDR3 comprises 12 residues. Per germline, CDR1 MNHEY and CDR2 SVGAGI. CDR3 loop: CASRRVGQPQHF. The CDR3 bases are TGTGCCAGCAGAAGGGTTGGTCAGCCCCAGCATTTT.

CDR3: CASTVDRMSGYTF. In nucleotides, the CDR3 is TGTGCCAGTACCGTGGACAGGATGAGCGGCTACACCTTC. This chain uses TRBV19 with TRBJ1-2, with TRBD1 identical over 7 bases. Trimming took 7 bases from V and 8 from J; bases not matched to a gene: 10. CDR1 is LNHDA and CDR2 is SQIVND in the germline V gene (reference sequence). The CDR3 consists of 13 residues.

The chain recombines TRBV30 with TRBJ2-7; TRBD1 matches at 8 bases. Germline V lookup: CDR1 GTSNPN, CDR2 SVGIG (reference sequence). The CDR3 is made up of 16 amino acids. Trimming removed 0 bases from V and 1 base from J; junction bases left unmatched: 8. This chain's CDR3 is CAWSVSRRTGSYEQYF. The DNA for the CDR3 is TGTGCCTGGAGTGTAAGCCGACGGACAGGGTCCTACGAGCAGTACTTC.

J is TRBJ2-6 and V is TRBV7-9; D gene unclear. CDR1 and CDR2 from the germline V gene are SEHNR and FQNEAQ (reference sequence). The CDR3 is 16 residues long. The V end lost 6 bases, the J end lost 1 base, and 13 bases lay between the germline ends. Here the CDR3 DNA reads TGTGCCAGCAGTTTCTTCGGAGATTCTGGGGCCAACGTCCTGACTTTC. It encodes CASSFFGDSGANVLTF.

In this sample, this clone turned up once. The J gene is TRBJ1-5, the V gene TRBV4-3, with D perhaps matching TRBD1 (6 bases). The CDR3 extends over 14 amino acids. Germline V gives CDR1 LGHNA, CDR2 YSLEER. V was cut by 0 bases and J by 9 bases, with 12 bases left in between. The CDR3 reads CASSQDQRGRPQHF. The CDR3 nucleotides are TGCGCCAGCAGCCAAGATCAGCGGGGGCGGCCCCAGCATTTT.

V is TRBV10-3 and J is TRBJ2-5; TRBD2 agrees at 10 bases. The J segment lost 4 bases and the V segment lost 10 bases, leaving 6 bases of the junction unmatched. The CDR3 totals 13 residues. Germline CDR1 ENHRY, CDR2 SYGVKD. Here the CDR3 DNA reads TGTGCCACCGCGAAGCGGGAGGGAGAGACCCAGTACTTC. It translates to CATAKREGETQYF.

The chain has TRBV5-6 and TRBJ1-6; 11 positions agree with TRBD1. This CDR3 region has 17 residues. The germline V gene has CDR1 SGHDT and CDR2 YYEEEE. V lost 0 bases to trimming and J lost 10 bases; unmatched junction nucleotides: 9. This CDR3 is CASSLEGWTGGRSPLHF. CDR3 nucleotide sequence: TGTGCCAGCAGCTTGGAAGGGTGGACAGGGGGCCGATCACCCCTCCACTTT.

The chain employs TRBV19 and TRBJ2-1, with D possibly called TRBD1 or TRBD2 (5 bases each). The ends were cut back, 1 base at V and 3 bases at J, with 13 bases in the middle. The V gene's germline CDR1 is LNHDA and CDR2 SQIVND (reference sequence). The CDR3 covers 16 residues. The DNA for the CDR3 is TGTGCCAGTAGTATAGGGTCGGGGCTAGGCTACAATGAGCAGTTCTTC. Translated, it gives CASSIGSGLGYNEQFF.

V and J are TRBV5-4 and TRBJ2-7; 7 nucleotides align to TRBD2. V lost 1 base to trimming and J lost 5 bases; unmatched junction nucleotides: 12. Germline lookup yields CDR1 SGHNT and CDR2 YYREEE (reference sequence). The CDR3 has 16 residues. The CDR3 region has the DNA TGTGCCAGCAGCTTGTTGGCTCCAGGGCTAGCGGACGAGCAGTACTTC. Translated: CASSLLAPGLADEQYF.